The 22 T cell receptor beta chains listed next were all sequenced from one sample in a study of T cells in Graves' hyperthyroidism and ophthalmopathy. RNA transcripts gave rise to amplified TCR beta CDR3 regions. First-round RT-PCR of the TCR CDR3 relied on the HTBI primer set. MiXCR, run by TCRdb on the multiplex PCR reads, gives a single entry per CDR3 protein. The data show about 610,000 distinct CDR3 sequences, with about 43% seen just once and around 8% held by the top ten. Sequencing was carried out using peripheral blood or thyroid tissue (not recorded which). The receptors were sampled from a woman aged 18-35 years with Graves' hyperthyroidism.

This chain joins TRBV7-9 and TRBJ2-3; 8 bases line up with TRBD2. The CDR3 has 16 residues. Germline loops: CDR1 SEHNR, CDR2 FQNEAQ (reference sequence). Trimming cost V 1 base and J 2 bases; bases outside gene matches: 5. The CDR3 sequence is CASSLDAAGVTDTQYF. CDR3 bases: TGTGCCAGCAGCTTAGACGCAGCGGGAGTCACAGATACGCAGTATTTT.

The chain couples TRBV15 to TRBJ2-2; D gene uncertain. Germline-derived CDR1 and CDR2 are LNHNV and YYDKDF (reference sequence). The CDR3 contains 17 residues. V shed 1 base and J shed 2 bases, with 14 bases lying between them. CDR3 in amino acids: CATSRGGPSSNTGELFF. CDR3 coding DNA: TGTGCCACCAGCAGAGGGGGTCCCTCGTCAAACACCGGGGAGCTGTTTTTT.

This chain connects TRBV10-3 to TRBJ1-4; the D gene is possibly TRBD1 (5 bases). Trimming took 3 bases from V and 7 from J, leaving 15 bases between them. The CDR3 contains 15 residues. Germline V gene data show CDR1 as ENHRY and CDR2 as SYGVKD. CDR3 in amino acids: CAISEPDTLSEKLFF. The CDR3 DNA sequence: TGTGCCATCAGTGAACCGGACACCTTGAGTGAAAAACTGTTTTTT.

This clonotype appeared once. This chain joins TRBV7-9 and TRBJ1-1; D remains unclear. The CDR3 runs 12 residues. V was cut by 6 bases and J by 8 bases, with 13 bases left in between. Germline CDR1 reads SEHNR; CDR2 reads FQNEAQ (reference sequence). As DNA, the CDR3 is TGTGCCAGCAGTCACGGTATCGGCGAAGCTTTCTTT. Its protein is CASSHGIGEAFF.

The chain joins TRBV20-1 to TRBJ1-4, with 10 bases lining up with TRBD1. Germline CDR1 reads DFQATT; CDR2 reads SNEGSKA (reference sequence). The ends lost 3 bases at V and 10 bases at J; junction bases unmatched: 5. The CDR3 is 13 amino acids. The CDR3 DNA is TGCAGTGCTAGGGTTGGACAGGGGGGAAAACTGTTTTTT. The encoded protein is CSARVGQGGKLFF.

This clonotype was observed at least ten times. The rearrangement uses TRBV25-1 and TRBJ1-2, with a tentative D call TRBD1 (5 bases). The V end lost 2 bases, the J end lost 4 bases, and 14 bases lay between the germline ends. The CDR3 is 15 amino acids. Germline CDR1 MGHDK, CDR2 SYGVNS. The CDR3 loop reads CASSEDRPLGYGYTF. CDR3 bases: TGTGCCAGCAGTGAAGACAGACCCCTTGGCTATGGCTACACCTTC.

The table lists this clonotype with many counts. The genes are TRBV20-1 and TRBJ1-5; 7 nucleotides line up with TRBD1. The ends lost 0 bases at V and 10 bases at J; junction bases unmatched: 12. Germline lookup yields CDR1 DFQATT and CDR2 SNEGSKA (reference sequence). This CDR3 has 15 amino acids. The CDR3 loop is CSARDSTGQLSPQHF. The CDR3 DNA follows: TGCAGTGCTAGAGATTCCACGGGACAGTTATCACCCCAGCATTTT.

The chain is built from TRBV9 and TRBJ2-1; D may correspond to TRBD1 or TRBD2 (5 bases each). Trimming removed 3 bases at V and 4 bases at J, with 17 bases between. CDR1 is SGDLS, CDR2 YYNGEE, per germline. The CDR3 covers 16 residues. In DNA form, the CDR3 reads TGTGCCAGCAGCGCGGATTCGGGACCCTTATACAATGAGCAGTTCTTC. Translated, it gives CASSADSGPLYNEQFF.

This clonotype has only a few counts. The gene calls are TRBV9 and TRBJ2-5; 12 bases fit TRBD2. Losses at the gene ends were 4 bases for V and 4 bases for J; bases not matched to a gene: 11. The CDR3 is 17 amino acids. Germline values: CDR1 SGDLS, CDR2 YYNGEE. The CDR3 DNA reads TGTGCCAGCAGCCCCCGACTAGCGGGAGATGATGCAGAGACCCAGTACTTC. This encodes CASSPRLAGDDAETQYF.

The genes are TRBV6-2 or TRBV6-3 and TRBJ1-5; D is perhaps TRBD1 (5 bases). Looked up from germline, CDR1 is MNHEY and CDR2 is SVGEGT. This CDR3 is built from 15 residues. V was pared by 3 bases and J by 0 bases, with 9 bases between. The CDR3 DNA sequence: TGTGCCAGCAGTTATCTCGACAGTAGCAATCAGCCCCAGCATTTT. Protein: CASSYLDSSNQPQHF.

In regard to this clonotype: One end of the junction varies from germline; a read error may be responsible. The chain recombines TRBV5-1 with TRBJ2-1, with D perhaps given as TRBD1 or TRBD2 (5 bases each). CDR1 is SGHRS and CDR2 is YFSETQ in the germline V gene. CDR3 length: 11 residues. CDR3 bases: TGTGCCAGCAGTTGGGACGGGCAGCAGTTCTTC. Amino acids: CASSWDGQQFF.

This clonotype was observed many times. This chain uses TRBV6-2 or TRBV6-3 with TRBJ2-6; D is possibly TRBD1 (6 bases). V lost 4 bases, J lost 3 bases, and 7 bases lay in between. The CDR3 spans 14 residues. CDR1 is MNHEY, CDR2 SVGEGT, per germline. Here the CDR3 DNA reads TGTGCCAGCAGTTTGGACAGTGGGGCCAACGTCCTGACTTTC. Its translation is CASSLDSGANVLTF.

This chain connects TRBV29-1 to TRBJ2-7; TRBD2 might be the D (6 bases). The V and J ends lost 8 bases and 3 bases respectively, with 20 bases between them. The CDR3 length is 14 residues. Germline V gene sequence: CDR1 SQVTM, CDR2 ANQGSEA. Here the CDR3 DNA reads TGCAGCAGCCCTGGTCAGCAGGGACTCTACGAGCAGTACTTC. The encoded protein is CSSPGQQGLYEQYF.

This clonotype was seen once. J is TRBJ2-7 and V is TRBV15, with a tentative D call TRBD1 (6 bases). The CDR3 is 15 residues long. Trimming removed 0 bases at V and 3 bases at J, with 12 bases between. The germline V gene encodes CDR1 LNHNV and CDR2 YYDKDF (reference sequence). This chain's CDR3 is CATSRDAGTRYEQYF. DNA of the CDR3: TGTGCCACCAGCAGAGATGCCGGGACACGCTACGAGCAGTACTTC.

Ten or more counts support this clonotype. The gene calls are TRBV7-9 and TRBJ2-2, with 7 bases identical to TRBD2. The length of the CDR3 is 19 residues. Germline V lookup: CDR1 SEHNR, CDR2 FQNEAQ (reference sequence). J gave up 5 bases and V 5 bases, and 20 bases lay outside the gene matches. The CDR3 DNA is TGTGCCAGCAGCCCCCAGCGGGGAATTCTACGGGCTTTAACCGGGGAGCTGTTTTTT. It is translated as CASSPQRGILRALTGELFF.

The chain links TRBV24-1 to TRBJ2-5; 9 bases are shared with TRBD1. Germline assignment: CDR1 KGHDR and CDR2 SFDVKD. This CDR3 spans 14 amino acids. The V and J ends lost 9 bases and 3 bases, in that order; junction bases with no gene match: 7. CDR3 coding DNA: TGTGCCACCCCTCCTAGGACAGGGGAAGAGACCCAGTACTTC. Encoded protein: CATPPRTGEETQYF.

This clonotype was seen at least ten times. This sequence joins TRBV5-1 and TRBJ1-1, with D perhaps matching TRBD1 (5 bases). V lost 0 bases and J lost 4, with 10 bases in between. Germline lookup yields CDR1 SGHRS and CDR2 YFSETQ. The CDR3 covers 14 residues. The DNA of the CDR3 is TGCGCCAGCAGCTTGGGGGACGGGGCCACTGAAGCTTTCTTT. Its protein is CASSLGDGATEAFF.

The chain has TRBV5-1 and TRBJ2-7, with D perhaps TRBD1 (6 bases). The last part of the DNA fits TRBJ2-1 better; the J call may be wrong. CDR1 SGHRS and CDR2 YFSETQ come from the germline V gene. This CDR3 is 14 amino acids long. CDR3 sequence reads: CASRTGPSVDEQFF. The DNA for the CDR3 is TGCGCCAGCAGAACAGGGCCGAGCGTGGATGAGCAGTTCTTC.

This clonotype appeared a few times. This sequence joins TRBV7-2 and TRBJ2-2; no firm D call. The germline V gene has CDR1 SGHTA and CDR2 FQGNSA. CDR3 size: 13 residues. Between the trimmed V and J ends, which lost 2 bases and 8 bases, there was a span of 9 bases. The CDR3 DNA is TGTGCCAGCAGCTTAATGTCTTCGGGGGAGCTGTTTTTT. Protein product: CASSLMSSGELFF.

This clonotype was detected a few times. This chain links TRBV29-1 with TRBJ2-6, with D unresolved. With 3 bases removed from V and 6 bases from J, the gap between germline ends came to 12 bases. CDR1 is SQVTM and CDR2 is ANQGSEA in the germline V gene. The CDR3 spans 14 residues. Here the CDR3 reads CSVELPWSANVLTF. The CDR3 DNA is TGCAGCGTTGAGCTCCCATGGTCGGCCAACGTCCTGACTTTC.

The chain employs TRBV12-3 or TRBV12-4 and TRBJ1-2; a weak D match, TRBD1 (5 bases). V was clipped by 3 bases and J by 4 bases, with 12 bases between them. CDR3 length: 14 residues. The CDR3 reads CASSFGQGGYGYTF. DNA for the CDR3: TGTGCCAGCAGTTTCGGGCAGGGAGGCTATGGCTACACCTTC.

The chain joins TRBV5-4 to TRBJ2-5; D is possibly TRBD1 or TRBD2 (5 bases each). The V and J ends lost 3 bases and 2 bases respectively, with 14 bases between them. This CDR3 comprises 15 residues. Germline V gives CDR1 SGHNT, CDR2 YYREEE (reference sequence). CDR3 sequence: CASSSIGTGQETQYF. The CDR3 coding sequence is TGTGCCAGCAGCTCGATCGGGACGGGGCAAGAGACCCAGTACTTC.